Sequencing of this TCR beta chain was carried out in a study of CD8+ T cells in alopecia areata. Extraction of RNA preceded its reverse transcription into cDNA, which served as the sequencing template. Assay used: immunoSEQ multiplex PCR; TCRdb lists only in-frame clones, some missing. Of 110,000 to 150,000 clones listed, around 87% were seen once; the top ten hold about 13%. Treatment reported: oral pan-JAK inhibitor, 5-10 mg twice daily. CDR1 and CDR2 (germline): GTSNPN, SVGIG (reference sequence). Deletions cut 0 bases from V and 8 bases from J, with 13 bases between. This CDR3 is built from 13 residues.

The chain carries TRBV30 and TRBJ1-1, with D hard to call. The source material was CD8+ T cells sorted from blood, sampled at week 4, from a patient treated with tofacitinib. This sequence was found in a human donor with alopecia areata. CDR3 protein: CAWSVSFKDEAFF. For the CDR3, the DNA is TGTGCCTGGAGTGTATCCTTCAAAGACGAAGCTTTCTTT. The whole variable domain, filled in from reference TRBV30 and TRBJ1-1, reads SQTIHQWPATLVQPVGSPLSLECTVEGTSNPNLYWYRQAAGRGLQLLFYSVGIGQISSEVPQNLSASRPQDRQFILSSKKLLLSDSGFYLCAWSVSFKDEAFFGQGTRLTVV.